The clone carrying this T cell receptor beta chain was detected only a few times. What it binds is unknown. The sample comes from a study of vaccination and CD4 T cells after COVID-19. J was trimmed by 4 bases and V by 1 base; bases with no gene match: 12. The CDR3 is 17 residues long. CDR1 is SEHNR and CDR2 is FQNEAQ in the germline V gene (reference sequence). Regarding the study as a whole: Spike mono-reactive status applied to 304 of 307 vaccine-specific clones in convalescent patients.

Sequencing of cultured CD4+ T cell DNA used the Oncomine TCR Beta short-read assay. TCRdb used MiXCR to reprocess the PCR reads, holding one entry per CDR3 protein. The sample has 7,500 to 10,000 distinct CDR3 sequences; 50% to 60% are singletons. The treatment here: approximately 9-day PBMC culture with coronavirus spike peptide pools or control peptides (ViraFEST assay). The sequenced material came from CD4+ T cells from blood, cultured in vitro. This receptor was obtained from a human donor who had recovered from COVID-19. The chain uses TRBV7-9 and TRBJ1-2; 7 bases line up with TRBD1. Here the CDR3 reads CASSLEAGVDRVYGYTF. The CDR3 DNA follows: TGTGCCAGCAGCTTAGAGGCGGGGGTTGACAGGGTCTATGGCTACACCTTC.